Shown below are 16 T cell receptor beta chains from a single sample sequenced in a study of T cells in Graves' hyperthyroidism and ophthalmopathy (dated by TCRdb to the late 2010s). The library was obtained by multiplex PCR. TCRdb lists the instrument as Illumina HiSeq 2000. TCR beta CDR3 regions were amplified from RNA transcripts. For the first round of RT-PCR on the TCR CDR3, the HTBI primer set was used together with the Qiagen OneStep RT-PCR kit. The public reads were quality trimmed at Q25 with fastp and then assembled into clones with MiXCR by TCRdb, keeping productive beta chains. When rows share a CDR3 protein, they turn into one entry using the most common DNA and genes. Here the sample has about 640,000 distinct CDR3 sequences; just under 45% occur a single time. About 7.7% of the sample comes from the top ten. Specimen: peripheral blood or thyroid tissue (not recorded which). The receptors derive from an adult man with Graves' disease, either hyperthyroidism or ophthalmopathy (not recorded which).

This clonotype was seen many times. The rearrangement joins TRBV7-8 to TRBJ1-5; the match to TRBD1 covers 7 bases. The germline V gene encodes CDR1 SGHVS and CDR2 FQNEAQ. With V trimmed by 5 bases and J by 0 bases, 4 bases remained unmatched. The CDR3 spans 15 residues. CDR3 sequence (DNA): TGTGCCAGCAGCCCCCGGGACAGTAGCAATCAGCCCCAGCATTTT. Its translation is CASSPRDSSNQPQHF.

This clonotype was seen only a few times. V is TRBV7-8 and J is TRBJ2-5; D remains unclear. CDR1 is SGHVS and CDR2 is FQNEAQ in the germline V gene. Trimming took off 5 bases at V and 5 bases at J, with 15 bases between the two ends. The CDR3 extends over 14 amino acids. CDR3 sequence reads: CASSQVGPSETQYF. CDR3 sequence (DNA): TGTGCCAGCAGCCAAGTTGGCCCAAGTGAGACCCAGTACTTC.

This clonotype appeared many times. The rearrangement joins TRBV2 to TRBJ1-2; no clear D. CDR1 SNHLY and CDR2 FYNNEI come from the germline V gene. Trimming stripped 5 bases from V and 9 bases from J, with 19 bases between. The CDR3 extends over 14 amino acids. CDR3 region: CASSIGLELMSYTF. DNA of the CDR3: TGTGCCAGCAGTATCGGACTGGAACTCATGAGCTACACCTTC.

This chain uses TRBV2 with TRBJ1-1; D remains ambiguous. The CDR3 has 16 amino acids. Germline lookup yields CDR1 SNHLY and CDR2 FYNNEI. The germline V and J ends were trimmed by 5 bases and 6 bases, with 22 bases remaining between them. The CDR3 DNA reads TGTGCCAGCAGTCCCACCCTGGGGTCCCAGAAGCCTGAAGCTTTCTTT. Amino acid sequence: CASSPTLGSQKPEAFF.

V is TRBV6-5 and J is TRBJ1-5; unclear D gene. CDR3 size: 13 residues. Trimming removed 10 bases at V and 3 bases at J, with 13 bases between. Germline CDR1 reads MNHEY; CDR2 reads SVGAGI. The DNA of the CDR3 is TGTGCCACCCAGTTTGGGAACAATCAGCCCCAGCATTTT. It is translated as CATQFGNNQPQHF.

This sequence joins TRBV4-2 and TRBJ2-5; D not resolved. This CDR3 has 13 residues. Germline values: CDR1 LGHNA, CDR2 YNFKEQ. V gave up 0 bases and J gave up 1 base, with 3 bases separating them. The CDR3 region has the DNA TGTGCCAGCAGCCAAGAGTCCCAAGAGACCCAGTACTTC. Amino acid sequence: CASSQESQETQYF.

This chain uses TRBV30 with TRBJ2-7; unclear D gene. Germline V gene sequence: CDR1 GTSNPN, CDR2 SVGIG (reference sequence). Trimming stripped 7 bases from V and 4 bases from J, with 17 bases between. The CDR3 covers 13 residues. The CDR3 is CAYEQPNNYEQYF. CDR3 bases: TGTGCCTATGAACAACCGAACAATTACGAGCAGTACTTC. The full variable domain, its missing parts supplied by reference TRBV30 and TRBJ2-7, is SQTIHQWPATLVQPVGSPLSLECTVEGTSNPNLYWYRQAAGRGLQLLFYSVGIGQISSEVPQNLSASRPQDRQFILSSKKLLLSDSGFYLCAYEQPNNYEQYFGPGTRLTVT.

This chain connects TRBV12-3 or TRBV12-4 to TRBJ2-2; D not resolved. There are 12 residues in the CDR3. V was cut by 6 bases and J by 7 bases, with 9 bases left in between. In nucleotides, the CDR3 is TGTGCCAGCAGCGCTCACCTCGGGGAGCTGTTTTTT. This gives the protein CASSAHLGELFF.

This clonotype was recorded only once. The chain carries TRBV9 and TRBJ2-7, with 8 positions matching TRBD1. The germline gives CDR1 SGDLS, CDR2 YYNGEE. The V and J ends lost 4 bases and 2 bases, in that order; junction bases with no gene match: 8. CDR3 length: 15 amino acids. The CDR3: CASSLAGGLTYEQYF. DNA for the CDR3: TGTGCCAGCAGCTTGGCAGGGGGCCTCACCTACGAGCAGTACTTC. The complete variable domain, with remaining parts taken from reference TRBV9 and TRBJ2-7, reads DSGVTQTPKHLITATGQRVTLRCSPRSGDLSVYWYQQSLDQGLQFLIQYYNGEERAKGNILERFSAQQFPDLHSELNLSSLELGDSALYFCASSLAGGLTYEQYFGPGTRLTVT.

The V gene is TRBV19, the J gene TRBJ2-7, with D possibly called TRBD1 or TRBD2 (5 bases each). The CDR3 is made up of 15 amino acids. Deletions cut 3 bases from V and 2 bases from J, with 14 bases between. Germline CDR1 LNHDA, CDR2 SQIVND (reference sequence). CDR3 loop: CASSMDRDGAYEQYF. CDR3 nucleotides: TGTGCCAGTAGTATGGACCGGGACGGGGCCTACGAGCAGTACTTC. Drawing the rest from reference TRBV19 and TRBJ2-7, the complete variable domain is DGGITQSPKYLFRKEGQNVTLSCEQNLNHDAMYWYRQDPGQGLRLIYYSQIVNDFQKGDIAEGYSVSREKKESFPLTVTSAQKNPTAFYLCASSMDRDGAYEQYFGPGTRLTVT.

The rearrangement joins TRBV19 to TRBJ1-5; D ambiguous. The CDR3 consists of 15 residues. Germline CDR1 reads LNHDA; CDR2 reads SQIVND (reference sequence). V was pared by 4 bases and J by 3 bases, with 13 bases between. Written as DNA, the CDR3 is TGTGCCAGTAGTACAAGGACTCGGACCAATCAGCCCCAGCATTTT. Its translation is CASSTRTRTNQPQHF.

The gene calls are TRBV25-1 and TRBJ2-7, with no clear D. This CDR3 is 14 amino acids long. Trimming cost V 5 bases and J 2 bases, with 13 bases left between them. Germline V gene data show CDR1 as MGHDK and CDR2 as SYGVNS. CDR3 amino acids: CASSTLGVPYEQYF. In DNA, the CDR3 is TGTGCCAGCAGTACCCTCGGAGTTCCCTACGAGCAGTACTTC.

The chain recombines TRBV10-3 with TRBJ1-2; possible D gene TRBD1, 6 bases. Germline CDR1 ENHRY, CDR2 SYGVKD. V dropped 0 bases and J dropped 0 bases, with 17 bases sitting between them. CDR3 length equals 18 residues. CDR3 in DNA: TGTGCCATCAGTGAGTCGATAACGGGGGCAGGAGCTAACTATGGCTACACCTTC. As protein: CAISESITGAGANYGYTF.

This clonotype has ten or more counts. CDR3 nucleotide sequence: TGTGCCAGCAGCTTATGGGGGGGGACCTACGAGCAGTACTTC. Its protein product is CASSLWGGTYEQYF. The chain couples TRBV7-6 to TRBJ2-7; 7 bases fit TRBD2. CDR1 and CDR2 from the germline V gene are SGHVS and FNYEAQ. This CDR3 has 14 residues. J was trimmed by 2 bases and V by 2 bases; bases with no gene match: 3. The full variable domain, in which reference TRBV7-6 and TRBJ2-7 provide the parts outside the CDR3, is GAGVSQSPRYKVTKRGQDVALRCDPISGHVSLYWYRQALGQGPEFLTYFNYEAQQDKSGLPNDRFSAERPEGSISTLTIQRTEQRDSAMYRCASSLWGGTYEQYFGPGTRLTVT.

A word on this clonotype: A much larger clone differs from this one at a single base, so this may be a read error. The chain combines TRBV15 with TRBJ1-4; D is unclear. V was cut by 5 bases and J by 7 bases, with 20 bases left in between. The CDR3 loop spans 16 amino acids. Germline V gene sequence: CDR1 LNHNV, CDR2 YYDKDF (reference sequence). This chain's CDR3 is CATSGVPPQSGEKLFF. The CDR3 region has the DNA TGTGCCACCAGCGGAGTCCCCCCCCAAAGTGGTGAAAAACTGTTTTTT.

In its sample, this clonotype was seen many times. V is TRBV7-9 and J is TRBJ2-7; a weak D match, TRBD1 (6 bases). Germline CDR1 is SEHNR and CDR2 is FQNEAQ (reference sequence). This CDR3 has 12 amino acids. V shed 4 bases and J shed 7 bases, with 11 bases lying between them. The CDR3: CASSSTGWEQYF. The CDR3 coding sequence is TGTGCCAGCAGCTCGACAGGCTGGGAGCAGTACTTC.